The entry that follows covers one T cell receptor (beta chain) sequence. The antigen is undetermined. The sample belongs to a study of esophageal squamous cell carcinoma under preoperative chemotherapy. Study-level points and caveats: Peripheral T cells showed a significant TCR diversity increase after chemotherapy, unlike tumor-infiltrating lymphocytes. After treatment, tumor-infiltrating lymphocytes seemed to come partly from incoming peripheral T cells, not only local changes. Paclitaxel-nedaplatin therapy caused immediate, substantial clonotype frequency changes.

TCRdb passed the PCR reads through MiXCR, listing each CDR3 protein once. The repertoire holds tens of thousands of distinct CDR3 sequences, with under 60% as singletons. The time point here: before preoperative PTX-NDP chemotherapy. Paclitaxel-nedaplatin chemotherapy was given to patients ahead of their surgery. This TCR was recovered from a human donor with esophageal squamous cell carcinoma. The donor label of this sample is uncertain. Sampling took place from a patient given preoperative chemotherapy.

This CDR3 reads CASSAIPAGRVKNIQYF. The CDR3 nucleotides read TGTGCCAGCAGTGCCATACCCGCGGGACGGGTCAAAAACATTCAGTACTTC. The V call is TRBV7-3, the J call TRBJ2-4, with D perhaps matching TRBD2 (6 bases). CDR3 size: 17 residues. Per the germline V gene, CDR1 is SGHTA and CDR2 is FQGTGA. Trimming shortened V by 6 bases and J by 3 bases, and 21 bases separated the two germline ends.